This T cell receptor beta chain was sequenced during a study of T cell changes during pregnancy in multiple sclerosis. This clone came up a few times. Assay: immunoSEQ multiplex PCR; the TCRdb copy retains only in-frame clones and omits some. The sample shows about 49,000 clones, roughly 94% of them seen only once. V lost 6 bases and J lost 6, with 11 bases in between. CDR3 length: 12 amino acids. CDR1 SNHLY and CDR2 FYNNEI come from the germline V gene. The source material was CD8+ T cells from peripheral blood mononuclear cells, sampled before pregnancy. The chain recombines TRBV2 with TRBJ1-1, with a possible D match to TRBD1 (5 bases). The sequence derives from a female donor with multiple sclerosis, enrolled in a pregnancy study. The CDR3 DNA follows: TGTGCCAGCAGGGGGGGTGTTGCTGAAGCTTTCTTT. Protein product: CASRGGVAEAFF.